These T cell receptor beta chains were read from a single sample in a study of vaccination effects on CD4 cells after COVID-19. Some clones are missing from TCRdb's copy, which holds only in-frame ones; the method was immunoSEQ multiplex PCR. The top ten clones hold 8% to 11% of a sample with under 80,000 clones, about four fifths of them seen once. No antigen is known for these receptors. The source was CD4+ T cells from PBMCs cultured with SARS-CoV-2 spike peptides, collected before COVID-19 vaccination. The receptor source for this set is a human donor who received a COVID-19 vaccine. Both conserved end residues are part of each CDR3. Fields, in order: CDR3 DNA, CDR3 protein, J gene, V gene, D gene. The D gene is left open where the match is weak.

TGTGCCACCAGTGATCCAAGCGGGGGGGCATATAATGAGCAGTTCTTC	CATSDPSGGAYNEQFF	TRBJ2-1	TRBV24-1	TRBD2
TGTGCCAGTAGAACAGGGGCCTCCACTAACTATGGCTACACCTTC	CASRTGASTNYGYTF	TRBJ1-2	TRBV19	TRBD1
TGTGCCAGCTCACGTGGGACAGGGGGAGATCAGCCCCAGCATTTT	CASSRGTGGDQPQHF	TRBJ1-5	TRBV18	TRBD1
TGCGCCAGCAGCGGTGGGCAGGGGTTGGAAAAACTGTTTTTT	CASSGGQGLEKLFF	TRBJ1-4	TRBV5-1	NA
TGTGCCTGGAGTCCTCCGGGACAGGGGGTCGGAGATACGCAGTATTTT	CAWSPPGQGVGDTQYF	TRBJ2-3	TRBV30	TRBD1
TGCGCCAGCACGGAAATTGGCAGCTCCTATAATTCACCCCTCCACTTT	CASTEIGSSYNSPLHF	TRBJ1-6	TRBV5-1	NA
TGTGCCAGCAGCTTAGAACAGGCGCGTCAGCCCCAGCATTTT	CASSLEQARQPQHF	TRBJ1-5	TRBV7-2	NA
TGTGCCTGGAGTGTGAGTCAGACCACTGAAGCTTTCTTT	CAWSVSQTTEAFF	TRBJ1-1	TRBV30	NA
TGTGCCAGCAATTGGGGTGCGTCGAGCTATAATTCACCCCTCCACTTT	CASNWGASSYNSPLHF	TRBJ1-6	TRBV2	NA
TGTGCCAGCAGTTTCTCACCAACTAATGAAAAACTGTTTTTT	CASSFSPTNEKLFF	TRBJ1-4	TRBV27	NA
TGTGCCAGCTCCTCTACGATCCCAGATAATTCACCCCTCCACTTT	CASSSTIPDNSPLHF	TRBJ1-6	TRBV18	NA
TGTGCCAGCAGCTACCTCCGGGACAGGGATAGGAATTCACCCCTCCACTTT	CASSYLRDRDRNSPLHF	TRBJ1-6	TRBV7-2	TRBD1
TGCAGCGCTGGTCCCAGGGGAGACTATGGCTACACCTTC	CSAGPRGDYGYTF	TRBJ1-2	TRBV29-1	NA
TGCGCCAGCAGCCAAGGGGTAACAGGCTACAATGAGCAGTTCTTC	CASSQGVTGYNEQFF	TRBJ2-1	TRBV4-1	NA